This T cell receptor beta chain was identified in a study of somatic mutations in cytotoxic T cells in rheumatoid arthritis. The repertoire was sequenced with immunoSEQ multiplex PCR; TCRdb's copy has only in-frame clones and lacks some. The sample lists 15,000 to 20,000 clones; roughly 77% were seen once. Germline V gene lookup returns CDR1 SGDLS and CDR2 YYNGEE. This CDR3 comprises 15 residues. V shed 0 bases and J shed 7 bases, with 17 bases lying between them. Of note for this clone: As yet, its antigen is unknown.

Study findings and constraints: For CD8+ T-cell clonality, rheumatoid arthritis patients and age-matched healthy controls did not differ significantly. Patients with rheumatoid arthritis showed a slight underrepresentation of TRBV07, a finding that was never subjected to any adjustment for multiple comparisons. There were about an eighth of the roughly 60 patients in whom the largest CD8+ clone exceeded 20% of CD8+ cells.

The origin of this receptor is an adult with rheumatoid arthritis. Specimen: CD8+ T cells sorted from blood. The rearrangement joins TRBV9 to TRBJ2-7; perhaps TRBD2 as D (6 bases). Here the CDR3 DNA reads TGTGCCAGCAGCGTAGGGGAGCGGGCCTTCGGTGAGCAGTACTTC. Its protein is CASSVGERAFGEQYF.